This T cell receptor beta chain is drawn from a study of early T cells in non-severe SARS-CoV-2 infection. TCRdb passed the 5' RACE reads through MiXCR, listing each CDR3 protein once. Here the sample spans roughly 100,000 distinct CDR3 sequences, roughly 14% being singletons. This clonotype was picked up many times. The CDR3 is 14 amino acids. The V and J ends lost 0 bases and 6 bases respectively, with 9 bases between them. The germline gives CDR1 SGHRS, CDR2 YFSETQ. This clonotype originated in an adult who was a healthcare worker with PCR-confirmed SARS-CoV-2 infection or an uninfected control (not recorded which). The sample comprised whole blood. This chain connects TRBV5-1 to TRBJ2-2, with no clear D. The CDR3 reads CASSLAASSGELFF. CDR3 nucleotides: TGCGCCAGCAGCTTGGCTGCAAGCTCCGGGGAGCTGTTTTTT.